This T cell receptor (beta chain) was identified in a study of beta chain features in type 1 diabetes. About this clone: No antigen is known for it.

Study-level results: Moderate but significant shortening of TCRB CDR3s was recorded in all four CD4+ subsets from Type 1 diabetes patients.

Isolated RNA was reverse transcribed in full, so expressed TCRB transcripts were sequenced. Sequencing was performed with immunoSEQ multiplex PCR; in TCRdb, only in-frame clones are kept and a portion is missing. Among roughly 150,000 clones, approximately 7.9% were seen once, and the ten largest hold 0.5% to 0.55%. The CDR3 has 15 residues. The germline V gene has CDR1 MNHEY and CDR2 SMNVEV (reference sequence). The V and J ends lost 6 bases and 3 bases respectively, with 15 bases between them. The receptor was isolated from a man younger than 30 with type 1 diabetes. The sequenced sample consisted of central memory CD4+ T cells from blood. The chain is built from TRBV27 and TRBJ1-5; no firm D call. CDR3 sequence reads: CASRELGGNNQPQHF. The CDR3 region has the DNA TGTGCCAGCAGGGAATTGGGAGGGAACAATCAGCCCCAGCATTTT.